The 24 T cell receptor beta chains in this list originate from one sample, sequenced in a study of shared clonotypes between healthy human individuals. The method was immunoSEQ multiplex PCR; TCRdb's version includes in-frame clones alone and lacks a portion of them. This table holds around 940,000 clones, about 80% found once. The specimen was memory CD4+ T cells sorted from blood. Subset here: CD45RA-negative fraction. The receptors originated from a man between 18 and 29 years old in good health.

In nucleotides, the CDR3 is TGTGCCAGCAGCCTTACCCGACAGAGCACTGAAGCTTTCTTT. It is translated as CASSLTRQSTEAFF. The gene calls are TRBV7-2 and TRBJ1-1; perhaps TRBD1 as D (5 bases). The CDR3 contains 14 residues. From germline, CDR1 is SGHTA and CDR2 FQGNSA. V was shortened by 5 bases and J by 4 bases, with 14 bases between the two germline ends.

CDR3 in amino acids: CASSQGGQGTYEQYF. As DNA, the CDR3 is TGCGCCAGCAGCCAAGGTGGACAGGGTACCTACGAGCAGTACTTC. The rearrangement joins TRBV4-1 to TRBJ2-7, with 8 bases that match TRBD1. Per germline, CDR1 MGHRA and CDR2 YSYEKL. Trimming removed 1 base from V and 2 bases from J; junction bases left unmatched: 4. The CDR3 covers 15 residues.

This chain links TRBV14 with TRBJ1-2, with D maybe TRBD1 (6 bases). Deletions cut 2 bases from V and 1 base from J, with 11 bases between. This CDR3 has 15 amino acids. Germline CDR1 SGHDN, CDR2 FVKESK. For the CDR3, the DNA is TGTGCCAGCAGCCAAAACACAGGGATTAACTATGGCTACACCTTC. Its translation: CASSQNTGINYGYTF. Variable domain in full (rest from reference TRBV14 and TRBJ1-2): EAGVTQFPSHSVIEKGQTVTLRCDPISGHDNLYWYRRVMGKEIKFLLHFVKESKQDESGMPNNRFLAERTGGTYSTLKVQPAELEDSGVYFCASSQNTGINYGYTFGSGTRLTVV.

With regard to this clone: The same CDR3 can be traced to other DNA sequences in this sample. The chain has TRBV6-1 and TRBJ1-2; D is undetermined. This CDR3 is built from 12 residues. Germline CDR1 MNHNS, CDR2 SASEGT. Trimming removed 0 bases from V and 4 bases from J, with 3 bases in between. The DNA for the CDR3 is TGTGCCAGCAGTGAAGCCAGCTATGGCTACACCTTC. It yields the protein CASSEASYGYTF.

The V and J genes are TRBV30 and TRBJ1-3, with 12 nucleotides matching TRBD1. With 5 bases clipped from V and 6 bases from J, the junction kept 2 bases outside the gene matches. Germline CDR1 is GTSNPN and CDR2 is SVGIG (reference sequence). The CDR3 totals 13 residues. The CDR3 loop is CAWGTGGANTIYF. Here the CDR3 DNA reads TGTGCCTGGGGGACAGGGGGCGCAAACACCATATATTTT.

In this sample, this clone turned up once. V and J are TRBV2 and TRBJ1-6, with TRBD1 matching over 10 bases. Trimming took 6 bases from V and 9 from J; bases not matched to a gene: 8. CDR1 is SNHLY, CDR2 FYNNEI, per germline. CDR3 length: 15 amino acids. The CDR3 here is CASSTVGQGTSPLHF. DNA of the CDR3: TGTGCCAGCAGCACAGTGGGACAGGGGACTTCACCCCTCCACTTT.

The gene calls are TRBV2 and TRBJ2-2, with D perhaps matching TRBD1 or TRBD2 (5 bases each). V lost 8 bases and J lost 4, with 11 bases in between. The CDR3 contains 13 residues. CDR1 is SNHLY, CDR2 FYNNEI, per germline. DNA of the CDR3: TGTGCCAGCTCCGGGACGTCCACCGGGGAGCTGTTTTTT. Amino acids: CASSGTSTGELFF.

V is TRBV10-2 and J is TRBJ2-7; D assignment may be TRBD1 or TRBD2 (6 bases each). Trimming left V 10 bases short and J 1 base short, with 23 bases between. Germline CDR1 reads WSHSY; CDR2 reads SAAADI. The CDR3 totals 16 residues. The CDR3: CATKRGGRGGSYEQYF. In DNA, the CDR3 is TGCGCCACAAAACGAGGGGGGCGAGGGGGATCCTACGAGCAGTACTTC.

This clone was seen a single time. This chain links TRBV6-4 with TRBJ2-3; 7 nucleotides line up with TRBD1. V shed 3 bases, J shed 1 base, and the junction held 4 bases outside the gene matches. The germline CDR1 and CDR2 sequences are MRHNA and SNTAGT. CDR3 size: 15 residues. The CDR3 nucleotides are TGTGCCAGCAGTGAAACAGGGGTCCGCACAGATACGCAGTATTTT. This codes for CASSETGVRTDTQYF.

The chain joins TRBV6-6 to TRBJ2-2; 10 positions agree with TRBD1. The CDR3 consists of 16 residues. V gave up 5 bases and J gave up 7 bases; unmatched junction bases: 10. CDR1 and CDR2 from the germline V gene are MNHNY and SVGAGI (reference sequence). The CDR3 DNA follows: TGTGCCAGCAGTACCACTCGGACAGGGGGGAACGGGGAGCTGTTTTTT. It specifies CASSTTRTGGNGELFF.

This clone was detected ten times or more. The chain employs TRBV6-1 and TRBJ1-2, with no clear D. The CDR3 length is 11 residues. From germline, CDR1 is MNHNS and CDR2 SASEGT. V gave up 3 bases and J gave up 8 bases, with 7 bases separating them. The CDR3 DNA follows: TGTGCCAGCAGTGATACGACAGGCTACACCTTC. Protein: CASSDTTGYTF.

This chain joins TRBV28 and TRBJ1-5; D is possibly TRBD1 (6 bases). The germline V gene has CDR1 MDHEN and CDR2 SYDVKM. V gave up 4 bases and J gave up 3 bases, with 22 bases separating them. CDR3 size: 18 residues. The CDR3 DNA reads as TGTGCCAGCAGTTACGGGGTTTTGGGGGGCTTTACCAATCAGCCCCAGCATTTT. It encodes CASSYGVLGGFTNQPQHF.

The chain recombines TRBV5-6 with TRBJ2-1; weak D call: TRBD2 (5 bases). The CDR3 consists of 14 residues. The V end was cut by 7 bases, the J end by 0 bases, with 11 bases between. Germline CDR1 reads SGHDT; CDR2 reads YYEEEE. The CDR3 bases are TGTGCCAGCCAAGGAGGAAGCTCCTACAATGAGCAGTTCTTC. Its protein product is CASQGGSSYNEQFF.

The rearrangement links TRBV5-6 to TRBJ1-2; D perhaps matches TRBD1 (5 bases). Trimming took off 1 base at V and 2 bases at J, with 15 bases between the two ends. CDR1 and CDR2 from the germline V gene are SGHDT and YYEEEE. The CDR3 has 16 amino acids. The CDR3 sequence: CASSLLRGPKNYGYTF. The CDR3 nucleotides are TGTGCCAGCAGCTTGTTAAGGGGACCGAAAAACTATGGCTACACCTTC.

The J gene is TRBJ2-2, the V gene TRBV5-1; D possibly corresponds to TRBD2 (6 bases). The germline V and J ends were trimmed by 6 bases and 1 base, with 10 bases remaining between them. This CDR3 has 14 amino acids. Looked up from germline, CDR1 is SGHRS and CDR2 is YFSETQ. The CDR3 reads CASTQAGNTGELFF. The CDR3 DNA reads TGCGCCAGCACCCAAGCGGGGAACACCGGGGAGCTGTTTTTT. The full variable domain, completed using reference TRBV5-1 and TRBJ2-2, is KAGVTQTPRYLIKTRGQQVTLSCSPISGHRSVSWYQQTPGQGLQFLFEYFSETQRNKGNFPGRFSGRQFSNSRSEMNVSTLELGDSALYLCASTQAGNTGELFFGEGSRLTVL.

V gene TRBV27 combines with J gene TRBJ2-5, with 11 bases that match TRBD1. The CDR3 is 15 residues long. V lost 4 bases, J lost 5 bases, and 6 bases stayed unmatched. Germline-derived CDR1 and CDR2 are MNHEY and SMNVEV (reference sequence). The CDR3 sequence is CASSSGQGAFETQYF. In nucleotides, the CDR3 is TGTGCCAGCAGTTCCGGACAGGGGGCATTCGAGACCCAGTACTTC.

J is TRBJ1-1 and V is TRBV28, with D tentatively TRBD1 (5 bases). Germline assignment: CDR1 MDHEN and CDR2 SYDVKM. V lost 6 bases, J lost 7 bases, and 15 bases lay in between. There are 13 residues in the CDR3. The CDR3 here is CASRPPVQVEAFF. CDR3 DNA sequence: TGTGCCAGCAGACCACCGGTACAGGTTGAAGCTTTCTTT.

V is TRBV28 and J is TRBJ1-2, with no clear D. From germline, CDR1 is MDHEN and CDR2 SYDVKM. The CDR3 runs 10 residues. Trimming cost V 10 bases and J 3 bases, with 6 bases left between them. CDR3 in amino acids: CATQHYGYTF. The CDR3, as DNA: TGTGCCACCCAGCACTATGGCTACACCTTC.

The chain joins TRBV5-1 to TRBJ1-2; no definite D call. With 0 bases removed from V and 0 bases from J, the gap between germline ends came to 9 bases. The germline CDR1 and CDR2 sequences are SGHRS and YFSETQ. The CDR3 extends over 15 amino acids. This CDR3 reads CASSLGAQPNYGYTF. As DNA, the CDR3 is TGCGCCAGCAGCTTGGGCGCGCAACCTAACTATGGCTACACCTTC.

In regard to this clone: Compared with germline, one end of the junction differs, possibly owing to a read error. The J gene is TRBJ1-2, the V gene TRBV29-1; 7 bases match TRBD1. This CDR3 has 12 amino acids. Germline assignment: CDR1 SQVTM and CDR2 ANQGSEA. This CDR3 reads CRVGQGGDGYTF. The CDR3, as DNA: TGCAGGGTTGGACAAGGGGGCGATGGCTACACCTTC.

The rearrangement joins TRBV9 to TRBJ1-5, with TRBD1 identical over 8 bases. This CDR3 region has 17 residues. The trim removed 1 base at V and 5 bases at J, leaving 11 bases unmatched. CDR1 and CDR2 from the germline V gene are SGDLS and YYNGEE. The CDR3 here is CASSVLFGQGTDQPQHF. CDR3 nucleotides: TGTGCCAGCAGCGTACTCTTTGGACAGGGAACCGATCAGCCCCAGCATTTT.

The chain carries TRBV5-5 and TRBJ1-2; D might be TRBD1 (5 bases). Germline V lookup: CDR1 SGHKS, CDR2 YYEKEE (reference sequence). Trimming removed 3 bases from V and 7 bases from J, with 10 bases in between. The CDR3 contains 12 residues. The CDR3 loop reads CASSSDTSGYTF. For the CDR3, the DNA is TGTGCCAGCAGCTCGGACACCTCTGGCTACACCTTC.

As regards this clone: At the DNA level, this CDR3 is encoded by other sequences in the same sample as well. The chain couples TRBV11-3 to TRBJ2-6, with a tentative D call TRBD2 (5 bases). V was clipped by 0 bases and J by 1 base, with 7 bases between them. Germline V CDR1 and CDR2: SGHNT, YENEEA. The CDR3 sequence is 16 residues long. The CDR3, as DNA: TGTGCCAGCAGCTTAGATGGCGGGTCTGGGGCCAACGTCCTGACTTTC. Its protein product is CASSLDGGSGANVLTF.

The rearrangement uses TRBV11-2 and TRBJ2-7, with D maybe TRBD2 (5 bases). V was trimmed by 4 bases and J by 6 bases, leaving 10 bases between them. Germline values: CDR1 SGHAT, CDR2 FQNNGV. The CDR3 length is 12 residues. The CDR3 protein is CASSSTGVEQYF. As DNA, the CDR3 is TGTGCCAGCAGCTCGACCGGGGTCGAGCAGTACTTC.